This T cell receptor beta chain was identified during a study of blood T cell repertoires in COVID-19. As for the study in general: T cells, B-cell-depleted T cells, or PBMCs supplied cDNA or gDNA.

This clone was detected only once. The CDR3 runs 15 residues. V shed 0 bases and J shed 0 bases, with 7 bases lying between them. The germline CDR1 and CDR2 sequences are SGHRS and YFSETQ. In the authors' methods: How many nucleated cells were present was estimated from reference gene primer amplification. Clones were read by immunoSEQ multiplex PCR, and TCRdb kept only the in-frame ones, dropping some. V and J calls and clone size come straight from that table; D and trimming were deduced from the DNA. This table has about 330,000 clones, over 75% appearing once. The chain uses TRBV5-1 and TRBJ1-5; D is perhaps TRBD1 (5 bases). The origin of this receptor is a woman in her fifties or sixties with active or convalescent COVID-19. Sequencing was performed on peripheral blood. As DNA, the CDR3 is TGCGCCAGCAGCTTGGAAGGGGTTAGCAATCAGCCCCAGCATTTT. Its translation is CASSLEGVSNQPQHF.